This T cell receptor beta chain appears in the sequencing data of a study of OX40 agonist ivuxolimab in advanced cancers. Study as a whole: It was ivuxolimab, an agonistic anti-OX40 (CD134) antibody, that patients were treated with.

V was cut by 0 bases and J by 3 bases, with 8 bases left in between. Germline V CDR1 and CDR2: MNHEY, SMNVEV (reference sequence). CDR3 size: 14 residues. The table came from immunoSEQ multiplex PCR; TCRdb's copy has only in-frame clones and leaves some out. The sample holds about 30,000 clones, around 85% seen once. The TCR originated in an adult with an advanced solid tumor such as melanoma, head and neck, liver or kidney cancer. The sequencing used CD4+ or CD8+ T cells sorted from blood, collected in a trial of the OX40 agonist ivuxolimab. This rearrangement joins TRBV27 to TRBJ2-5; D is possibly TRBD2 (6 bases). The CDR3 protein is CASSLSRTKETQYF. CDR3 DNA: TGTGCCAGCAGTTTATCCCGGACTAAAGAGACCCAGTACTTC.